The following is a T cell receptor (beta chain) sequence with its context. What it recognizes is unknown. Terminally differentiated effector memory CD45RA+ cells were excluded from the naive CD8 cells, which were CD45RO-negative and positively selected for CCR7. This sample is drawn from a study of shared clonotypes between healthy human individuals. Study results and limitations: Among a few donors, roughly 5% of naive CD4 clonotypes were found in common.

The CDR3 loop spans 14 amino acids. Germline V gene data show CDR1 as MNHNY and CDR2 as SVGAGI (reference sequence). V lost 4 bases and J 0 bases, leaving 9 bases between the germline ends. Using immunoSEQ multiplex PCR, the repertoire was profiled, and TCRdb retains in-frame clones only, with some absent. The data contain some 740,000 clones, around 93% of them singletons. The sequenced sample was naive CD8+ T cells sorted from blood. This sequence joins TRBV6-6 and TRBJ1-1, with D unclear. This clonotype was obtained from a man aged 25-40 years in good health. Here the CDR3 reads CASSSGVMNTEAFF. CDR3 sequence (DNA): TGTGCCAGCAGTTCCGGGGTCATGAACACTGAAGCTTTCTTT.